A single sample is the source of the 5 T cell receptor beta chains below, sequenced in a study of T-cell reconstitution after alpha-beta-depleted transplantation in children. As it was prepared, the TCRbeta library received unique molecular identifiers. TCRdb itself ran the PCR reads through MiXCR, one entry per CDR3 protein. The data hold fewer than 150,000 distinct CDR3 sequences, with about 9.5% observed a single time. Sequencing was performed on PBMCs, mostly from graft donor cells, taken 180 days after TCRalphabeta/CD19-depleted stem cell transplant. Receptor source: a girl younger than two who had a stem cell transplant for combined immunodeficiency, so the T cells may come from the graft donor.

This clonotype came up a few times. The CDR3: CSASLRAGGSYNEQFF. The CDR3 DNA reads as TGCAGTGCTAGCCTCCGTGCGGGAGGCTCCTACAATGAGCAGTTCTTC. This sequence joins TRBV20-1 and TRBJ2-1; TRBD2 matches at 8 bases. This CDR3 has 16 residues. Germline values: CDR1 DFQATT, CDR2 SNEGSKA (reference sequence). V shed 3 bases and J 0 bases; nucleotides not matched to a gene: 7.

In nucleotides, the CDR3 is TGTGCCAGCAGTTACTCAAGCGGGGGGCCCAGCTACGAGCAGTACTTC. This gives the protein CASSYSSGGPSYEQYF. This chain links TRBV6-2 or TRBV6-3 with TRBJ2-7; 9 bases fit TRBD2. V shed 0 bases, J shed 3 bases, and the junction held 6 bases outside the gene matches. Germline V gives CDR1 MNHEY, CDR2 SVGEGT. The length of the CDR3 is 16 residues.

This clonotype has a count of ten or more. The chain carries TRBV29-1 and TRBJ2-3; 8 nucleotides match TRBD1. The V gene end was trimmed by 4 bases and the J gene end by 4 bases; junction bases not matched to a gene: 7. The V gene's germline CDR1 is SQVTM and CDR2 ANQGSEA. The CDR3 is 14 amino acids. CDR3 residues: CSVGDRGRADTQYF. CDR3 in DNA: TGCAGCGTTGGAGACAGGGGTCGGGCAGATACGCAGTATTTT.

In this sample, this clonotype turned up a few times. The rearrangement joins TRBV6-5 to TRBJ2-7; D perhaps matches TRBD2 (6 bases). The CDR3 covers 14 residues. In germline, CDR1 is MNHEY, CDR2 SVGAGI. The V and J ends lost 2 bases and 5 bases respectively, with 13 bases between them. CDR3 in amino acids: CASSYDGTFDEQYF. CDR3 DNA: TGTGCCAGCAGTTACGATGGGACTTTCGACGAGCAGTACTTC.

This clonotype was seen a handful of times. This chain uses TRBV29-1 with TRBJ2-7, with 7 bases fitting TRBD1. V dropped 1 base and J dropped 2; count of bases not matched to a gene: 8. This CDR3 region has 15 residues. Germline loops: CDR1 SQVTM, CDR2 ANQGSEA. The CDR3 sequence is CSVEVPDRHPYEQYF. CDR3 in DNA: TGCAGCGTTGAAGTTCCGGACAGGCACCCCTACGAGCAGTACTTC.